This T cell receptor beta chain derives from a study of CD8+ T cells in alopecia areata. Treatment given: oral pan-JAK inhibitor, 5-10 mg twice daily. Sequencing used cDNA as its template, made by extracting RNA and reverse transcribing it. Data came from immunoSEQ multiplex PCR; TCRdb stores just in-frame clones and leaves some out. The sample includes 90,000 to 120,000 clones, around 84% of them seen just once. From germline, CDR1 is MDHEN and CDR2 SYDVKM. The J segment lost 0 bases and the V segment lost 10 bases, leaving 9 bases of the junction unmatched. This CDR3 region has 15 residues. V and J are TRBV28 and TRBJ1-3, with TRBD1 matching 7 bases. The sequence was obtained from a human donor with alopecia areata. Sequenced material: CD8+ T cells sorted from blood, taken at week 24, from a patient treated with tofacitinib. CDR3 region: CATNRGRGSGNTIYF. CDR3 in DNA: TGTGCCACCAACAGGGGAAGGGGCTCTGGAAACACCATATATTTT.